This TCR beta chain was recovered during a study of cytomegalovirus exposure and HLA in healthy donors (dated by TCRdb to about 2017). For context, the study as a whole: In an earlier analysis of approximately 500 of the donors, 276 Gb of sequence data and 117 million unique TCR beta sequences from about 179 million T cells were reported. Because of strong linkage in the cohort, a few DR-DQ haplotypes were treated as single units for association and clustering. In a later analysis, previously published TCR beta repertoires from 550 to 700 donors were re-analyzed and high-resolution HLA genotyping was added so that TCR occurrence patterns could be studied. Every discovery cohort repertoire had been produced on one sequencing platform. In an earlier analysis of about 590 of the donors, high-throughput TCR beta sequencing was used to judge whether each TCR beta V gene segment behaved as functional or pseudogenic. Alongside the repertoire data, information on donor age, sex, ethnicity and CMV serostatus was compiled. The genetic ancestry cluster associated with self-reported Caucasian donors included approximately 85% of the approximately 430 genotyped donors. Genome-wide SNP genotypes for about 65% of the roughly 670 donors were used in a later genetic analysis, which treated that subset as a discovery cohort. The study combined high-throughput TCR immunosequencing, statistical association of individual TCRs with disease status, and machine learning to predict cytomegalovirus infection status. Rather than drawing on any new phenotypic data, the later analysis identified candidate immune exposures from TCR beta sequences and the way those sequences occurred across donors. Class I and class II HLA loci were covered by the typing at four-digit resolution. The study aimed to test whether cataloging public T cell receptors could reveal signatures of past pathogen exposure. The number of typed donors differed by locus: roughly 620-640 for A, B, C, DRB1 and DQB1; 500 to 550 for DQA1; over 600 for DPA1; and 450 to 480 for DPB1. An early release that covered fewer than 750 HLA-typed donors contained about 300 gigabases of sequencing data and tens of millions of unique TCR sequences. The study profiled the T cell repertoires of hundreds of subjects by immunosequencing and related them to cytomegalovirus serostatus. A separate validation cohort of approximately 130 different subjects was used in addition to the roughly 640-subject first cohort. Among roughly 370 genotyped donors of the cohort, an average of roughly 240,000 unique TCR beta nucleotide sequences were sequenced per donor, around 20% of them non-productive. Points the paper makes about the study in general: Compared with equally common non-associated chains, HLA-associated TCR beta chains in a later analysis were more clonally expanded and had lower generation probabilities. Because counts were too low, roughly 17 rarely observed V segments, including chromosome 9 orphons, were left out of the earlier analysis of some 600 of the donors. Across donors, most TCR sequences were observed very rarely, whereas some public TCRs were present in many individuals. Strong co-occurrence of HLA alleles, especially DR and DQ, made assigning TCR associations to individual alleles difficult. According to a later analysis, most CMV-associated TCR beta chains appeared to be HLA-restricted, and the HLA associations seemed to be driven largely by CMV exposure. The study listed 164 TCR beta chains as associated with cytomegalovirus. A later analysis found that TCR association rates varied across HLA loci, with DRB1 alleles showing the most associated TCRs and HLA-C alleles the fewest. A further reported finding was that TCR beta sequences accurately predicted the HLA-A and HLA-B alleles for most subjects in the first cohort. The 87-base-pair reads could not distinguish some IMGT-functional V segments, including TRBV6-2 and TRBV6-3, so those segments were excluded. In a later genetic analysis, a missense DCLRE1C variant was associated with V-gene and J-gene trimming of TCR beta chains, and the association was replicated in an independent cohort. Because HLA typing was unavailable for some donors at each locus, only the typed subset was used in association tests. Sequencing depth was assumed to be roughly uniform across donors in the presence/absence analyses, though that assumption may not hold. The only immune exposure information available for the cohort was CMV serostatus. In an earlier analysis of several hundred of the donors, most TCR beta V segments were observed in productive rearrangements about 90% or about 30% of the time, broadly matching IMGT annotations. In this cohort, only TCR beta chains were sequenced, and detectable features were limited by the absence of alpha or paired-chain data. Three of the identified cytomegalovirus-associated TCR beta chains were confirmed in vitro to be specific for cytomegalovirus antigens. Compared with the roughly 710-donor mean, donors in an Asian-associated ancestry cluster had fewer N-insertions in productive TCRs, according to a later genetic analysis. The sequencing pipeline was judged likely to have produced a cluster of highly shared sequence variants as a technical artifact. The classifier was reported to diagnose cytomegalovirus status with high specificity and sensitivity in both the original cohort and the validation cohort. According to the authors, the approach could potentially be generalized to other disease states and immunological phenotypes. In a later analysis, some 17,000 TCR beta sequences were associated with specific HLA alleles at a false discovery rate of 0.05. Correlated functional status among segregating V segments might be attributable to linkage disequilibrium, but an unknown experimental factor could not be ruled out. A later analysis reported that several top co-occurrence clusters appeared linked to parvovirus B19, influenza, CMV and Epstein-Barr virus.

A note on this clone: Its recognized antigen is unknown. No base quality information exists; no much larger clone differs at one position.

The cohort consisted of 650 to 700 healthy bone marrow donors. All cohort members were sampled while nominally healthy, although unrecorded immune exposures were likely present. The donor was CMV seronegative and belonged to the group of over 350 seronegative cohort members. A peripheral blood sample was provided by each donor, and peripheral blood mononuclear cells were used for TCR beta sequencing. The Qiagen DNeasy Blood Extraction Kit was used to extract genomic DNA from the blood cell samples. Library construction relied on the immunoSEQ multiplex PCR assay. For the multiplex PCR, a mixture combining 60 forward primers for TCR Vbeta segments and 13 reverse primers for TCR Jbeta segments was used. A multiplex PCR assay on genomic DNA amplified the CDR3 region of rearranged TCR beta genes. The Illumina HiSeq System was used to sequence the amplified TCR beta libraries as 87-base-pair reads. The authors' analysis ran thus. A later analysis counted approximately 84 million unique TCR beta chains across the 666 repertoires, and some 11 million of these chains were shared by at least two donors. A nearest-neighbor algorithm error-corrected the raw reads and collapsed the reads into unique sequences, merging closely related sequences to remove PCR and sequencing errors. Alignment of CDR3 sequences to IMGT reference sequences was used to assign V, D and J gene segments. For a sequence to be retained, at least a six-nucleotide match to both a V gene segment and a J gene segment was required. Rearrangements were called productive when the CDR3 lacked stop codons and stayed in frame with V and J; all others were non-productive. Following IMGT convention, CDR3 was defined as the stretch from the second conserved V-encoded cysteine to the conserved J-encoded phenylalanine. The earlier analysis of about 640 of the donors excluded any sequence lacking an unambiguous match to a single V gene segment. An earlier analysis of roughly 590 of the donors called V segments functional above 56.7% productive rearrangements and segregating when the between-donor standard deviation exceeded 5%. To diagnose cytomegalovirus status from the catalog of TCR beta chain sequences, a statistical classification framework was built. In a later analysis, TCR nucleotide sequences were compared against IMGT/GENE-DB human TR gene sequences so that V and J genes could be assigned. The TCRdist pipeline was used in a later analysis to assign CDR3 sequences and most-parsimonious VDJ recombination scenarios. A later analysis defined each TCR beta chain by its CDR3 amino acid sequence plus V-gene family, and excluded reads lacking a unique V-gene family. In a later analysis, some 600 highly shared, low-generation-probability nucleotide sequences were removed to address suspected cross-contamination and a sequencing artifact. In a later analysis, a clonal expansion index was calculated for each public chain from normalized within-repertoire ranks of inferred template counts. Generation probabilities in a later analysis came from a VDJ recombination model fitted to out-of-frame rearrangements, and those results were checked against IGoR. Hypergeometric tests were used in a later analysis to score TCR-TCR, TCR-HLA and TCR-CMV co-occurrence, with a repertoire-size bias correction applied to the TCR pairs. In a later analysis, false discovery rates were estimated by permuting HLA or CMV assignments 20 times. In a later analysis, co-occurring TCRs were grouped using DBSCAN, with TCRdist sequence similarity added in when clustering inside HLA-allele-positive subsets. Repertoires with fewer than 30,000 or more than 120,000 public chains were left out of co-occurrence clustering, as were about five repertoires with anomalous nucleotide sharing. TCRdb limited this immuneACCESS table to in-frame rearrangements with V and J called. A share of clones is missing; checked studies link under half to unresolved V genes, and the rest is unexplained. Clonal size and the V and J genes are those of that table, whereas D and trimming came from the DNA. A total of about 120,000 clones appear in this sample, about two thirds of them only once. Clones ranked in the top ten supply less than 4.5% of the sample.

CDR3 length: 17 amino acids, cysteine to phenylalanine. The read is trimmed to its CDR3 DNA, 51 bases read in frame from base 1. The germline V gene provides CDR1 SGHVS and CDR2 FQNEAQ. Trimming accounts for 5 bases at V and 0 bases at J, while the number of junction bases matched to no gene is 9. Sequencing was done on a sample of PBMCs. The chain links TRBV7-8 with TRBJ1-1; TRBD1 aligns with 10 central bases. The TCR was taken from a man aged 25-45 years in good health and CMV-seronegative. The DNA sequence is as follows: TGTGCCAGCAGCAAAGGGGGGACAGGGGTATTGAACACTGAAGCTTTCTTT. This codes for CASSKGGTGVLNTEAFF.